In its sample, the clone carrying this TCR beta chain was seen a few times. The antigen is undetermined. A multiplex PCR was run with 60 Vbeta primers and 13 Jbeta primers. TCRdb keeps only in-frame clones here, not all; method: immunoSEQ multiplex PCR. This sample has 120,000 to 150,000 clones, with 75% to 80% found just once. These data come from a study of cytomegalovirus exposure and HLA in healthy donors. Study context: Earlier findings included some 120 million unique TCR beta sequences obtained from around 180 million T cells. Study findings and constraints: A later analysis showed HLA-associated TCR beta chains outstripping equally common others in clonal expansion.

Germline values: CDR1 SGHVS, CDR2 FNYEAQ. This CDR3 has 18 residues. With V trimmed by 2 bases and J by 0 bases, 9 bases remained unmatched. The source is a female donor in good health and CMV-seronegative. The chain links TRBV7-6 to TRBJ2-3, with 9 bases that match TRBD2. The sample was PBMCs. The CDR3 reads CASSLRSSGDRSTDTQYF. The CDR3, as DNA: TGTGCCAGCAGCTTAAGGTCTAGCGGGGACCGTAGCACAGATACGCAGTATTTT.